The T cell receptor beta chain described here comes from a study of CD8+CD57+ T cells in acquired aplastic anemia. The wider study: Across the sorted CD4+ and CD8+ cells, DNA amounts averaged 3.2 ug.

From germline, CDR1 is MNHEY and CDR2 SVGAGI. This CDR3 has 14 residues. V gave up 2 bases and J gave up 0 bases, with 5 bases separating them. The template used for profiling TCR beta VDJ and CDR3 was genomic DNA. TCRdb reprocessed the reads via MiXCR and lists one record per CDR3 protein. The sample lists about 220,000 distinct CDR3 sequences, 34% occurring once. Sequenced: sorted CD4+, CD8+, or CD8+CD57+ T cells (not recorded which) from PBMCs. The receptor's source is a human donor in good health, serving as a control. The V call is TRBV6-5, the J call TRBJ2-1; D call uncertain. The chain's CDR3 is CASSYSDSYNEQFF. The CDR3 DNA sequence: TGTGCCAGCAGTTACAGCGACTCCTACAATGAGCAGTTCTTC.